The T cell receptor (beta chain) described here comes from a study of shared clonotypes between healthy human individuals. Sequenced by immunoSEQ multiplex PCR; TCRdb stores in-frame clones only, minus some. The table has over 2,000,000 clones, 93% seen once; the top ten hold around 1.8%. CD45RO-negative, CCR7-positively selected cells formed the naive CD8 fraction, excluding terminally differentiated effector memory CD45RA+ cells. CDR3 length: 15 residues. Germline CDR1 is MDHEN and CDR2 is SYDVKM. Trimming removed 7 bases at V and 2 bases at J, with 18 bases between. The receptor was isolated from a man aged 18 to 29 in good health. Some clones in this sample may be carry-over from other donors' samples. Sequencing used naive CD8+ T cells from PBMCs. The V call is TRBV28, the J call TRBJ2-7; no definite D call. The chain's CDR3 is CASTIPGPPAYEQYF. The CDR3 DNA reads TGTGCCAGCACCATCCCGGGCCCACCGGCCTACGAGCAGTACTTC. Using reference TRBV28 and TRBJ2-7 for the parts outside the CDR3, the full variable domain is DVKVTQSSRYLVKRTGEKVFLECVQDMDHENMFWYRQDPGLGLRLIYFSYDVKMKEKGDIPEGYSVSREKKERFSLILESASTNQTSMYLCASTIPGPPAYEQYFGPGTRLTVT.